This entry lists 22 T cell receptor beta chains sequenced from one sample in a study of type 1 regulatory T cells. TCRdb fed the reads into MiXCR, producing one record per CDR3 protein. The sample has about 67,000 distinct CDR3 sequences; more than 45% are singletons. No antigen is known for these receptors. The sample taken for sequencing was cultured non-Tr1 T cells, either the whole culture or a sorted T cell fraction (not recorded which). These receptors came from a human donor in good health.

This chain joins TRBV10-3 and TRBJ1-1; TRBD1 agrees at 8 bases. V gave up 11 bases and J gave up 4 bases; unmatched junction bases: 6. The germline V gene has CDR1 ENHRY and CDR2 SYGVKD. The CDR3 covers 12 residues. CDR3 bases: TGTGCCGTCGCAGGGGGCCGCACTGAAGCTTTCTTT. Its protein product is CAVAGGRTEAFF.

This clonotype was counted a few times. In DNA, the CDR3 is TGTGCCAGCAGCTTAGGGGCCCCCGGACGGGGCACAGATACGCAGTATTTT. Translation: CASSLGAPGRGTDTQYF. The chain is built from TRBV7-6 and TRBJ2-3; no reliable D call. The germline CDR1 and CDR2 sequences are SGHVS and FNYEAQ. The CDR3 sequence is 17 residues long. V lost 1 base, J lost 1 base, and 15 bases lay in between.

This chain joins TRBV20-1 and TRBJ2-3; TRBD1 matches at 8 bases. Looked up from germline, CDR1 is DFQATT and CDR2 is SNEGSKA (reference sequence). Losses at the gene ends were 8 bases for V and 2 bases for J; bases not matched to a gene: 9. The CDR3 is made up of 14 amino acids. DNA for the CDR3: TGCAGTTCCGAGACAGGGGCATCCACAGATACGCAGTATTTT. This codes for CSSETGASTDTQYF.

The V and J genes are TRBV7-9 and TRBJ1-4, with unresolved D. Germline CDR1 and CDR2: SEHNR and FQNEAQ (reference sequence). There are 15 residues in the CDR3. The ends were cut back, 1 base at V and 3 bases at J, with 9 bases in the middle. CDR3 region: CASSLGSSANEKLFF. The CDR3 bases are TGTGCCAGCAGCTTAGGTTCGAGTGCTAATGAAAAACTGTTTTTT.

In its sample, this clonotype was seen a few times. The CDR3 protein is CASSLAKGGGSTEAFF. Here the CDR3 DNA reads TGCGCCAGCAGCTTGGCCAAGGGGGGTGGTAGCACTGAAGCTTTCTTT. V and J are TRBV5-1 and TRBJ1-1, with a possible D match to TRBD1 (6 bases). Trimming took 0 bases from V and 4 from J, leaving 16 bases between them. The CDR3 length is 16 residues. Germline V CDR1 and CDR2: SGHRS, YFSETQ. Looking up the rest from reference TRBV5-1 and TRBJ1-1 gives the full variable domain: KAGVTQTPRYLIKTRGQQVTLSCSPISGHRSVSWYQQTPGQGLQFLFEYFSETQRNKGNFPGRFSGRQFSNSRSEMNVSTLELGDSALYLCASSLAKGGGSTEAFFGQGTRLTVV.

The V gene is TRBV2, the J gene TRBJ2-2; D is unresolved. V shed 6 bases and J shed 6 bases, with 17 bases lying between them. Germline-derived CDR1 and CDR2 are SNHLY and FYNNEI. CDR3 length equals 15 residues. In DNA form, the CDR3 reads TGTGCCAGCAGCCTAGGCCATCAGGCCGCCGGGGAGCTGTTTTTT. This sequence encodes CASSLGHQAAGELFF. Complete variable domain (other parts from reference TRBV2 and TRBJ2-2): EPEVTQTPSHQVTQMGQEVILRCVPISNHLYFYWYRQILGQKVEFLVSFYNNEISEKSEIFDDQFSVERPDGSNFTLKIRSTKLEDSAMYFCASSLGHQAAGELFFGEGSRLTVL.

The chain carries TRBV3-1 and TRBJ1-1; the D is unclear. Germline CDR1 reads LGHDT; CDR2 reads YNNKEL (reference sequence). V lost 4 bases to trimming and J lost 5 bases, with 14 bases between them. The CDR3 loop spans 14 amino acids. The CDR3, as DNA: TGTGCCAGCAGCCCCCAAGCAGGATTGACTGAAGCTTTCTTT. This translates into CASSPQAGLTEAFF.

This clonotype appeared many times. CDR3 sequence reads: CSARDYRTSTDTQYF. The CDR3 nucleotides are TGCAGTGCTAGAGATTATAGGACGAGCACAGATACGCAGTATTTT. The chain has TRBV20-1 and TRBJ2-3; D is unclear. The V gene's germline CDR1 is DFQATT and CDR2 SNEGSKA (reference sequence). There are 15 residues in the CDR3. V was shortened by 0 bases and J by 0 bases, with 10 bases between the two germline ends.

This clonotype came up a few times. The CDR3 DNA follows: TGTGCCAGCAGTTTTGGTCAGGGAAATCAGCCCCAGCATTTT. This gives the protein CASSFGQGNQPQHF. This chain uses TRBV12-3 or TRBV12-4 with TRBJ1-5, with D tentatively TRBD1 (5 bases). This CDR3 spans 14 amino acids. The V end lost 3 bases, the J end lost 4 bases, and 10 bases lay between the germline ends.

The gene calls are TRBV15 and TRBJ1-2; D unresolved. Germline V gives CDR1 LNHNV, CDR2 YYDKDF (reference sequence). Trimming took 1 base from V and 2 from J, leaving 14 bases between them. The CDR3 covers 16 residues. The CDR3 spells CATSRGSARSNYGYTF. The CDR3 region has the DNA TGTGCCACCAGCAGAGGCTCGGCCAGATCGAACTATGGCTACACCTTC.

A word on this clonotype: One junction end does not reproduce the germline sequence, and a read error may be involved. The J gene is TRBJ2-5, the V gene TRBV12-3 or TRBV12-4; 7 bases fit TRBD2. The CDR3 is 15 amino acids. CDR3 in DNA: TGTGCCAGCAGTGAGTTCCCCGGGGCGGGGGAGATCCAGTACTTC. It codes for CASSEFPGAGEIQYF.

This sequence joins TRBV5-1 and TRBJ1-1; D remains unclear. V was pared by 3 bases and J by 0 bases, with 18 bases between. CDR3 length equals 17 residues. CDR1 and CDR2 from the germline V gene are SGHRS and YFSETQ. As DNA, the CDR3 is TGCGCCAGCAGCTCAGCACCGACCCCGGGAGTGAACACTGAAGCTTTCTTT. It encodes CASSSAPTPGVNTEAFF. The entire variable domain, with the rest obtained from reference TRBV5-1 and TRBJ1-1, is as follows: KAGVTQTPRYLIKTRGQQVTLSCSPISGHRSVSWYQQTPGQGLQFLFEYFSETQRNKGNFPGRFSGRQFSNSRSEMNVSTLELGDSALYLCASSSAPTPGVNTEAFFGQGTRLTVV.

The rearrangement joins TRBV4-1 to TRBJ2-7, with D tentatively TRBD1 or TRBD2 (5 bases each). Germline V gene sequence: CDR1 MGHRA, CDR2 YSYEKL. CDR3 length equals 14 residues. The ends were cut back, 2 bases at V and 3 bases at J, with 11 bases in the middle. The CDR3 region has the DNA TGCGCCAGCAGCCAACCGGGACGCTTCTACGAGCAGTACTTC. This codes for CASSQPGRFYEQYF.

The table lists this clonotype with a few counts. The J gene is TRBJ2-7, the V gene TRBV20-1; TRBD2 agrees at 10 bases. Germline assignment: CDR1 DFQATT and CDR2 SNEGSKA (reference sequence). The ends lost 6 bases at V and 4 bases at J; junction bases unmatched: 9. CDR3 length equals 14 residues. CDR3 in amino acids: CSATLAGGLYEQYF. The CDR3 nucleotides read TGCAGTGCAACGTTAGCGGGGGGACTATACGAGCAGTACTTC.

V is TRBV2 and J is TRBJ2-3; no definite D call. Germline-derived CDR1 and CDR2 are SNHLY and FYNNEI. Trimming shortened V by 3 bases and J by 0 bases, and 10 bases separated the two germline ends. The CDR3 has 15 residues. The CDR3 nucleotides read TGTGCCAGCAGTGACAACGGCCTGAGCACAGATACGCAGTATTTT. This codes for CASSDNGLSTDTQYF.

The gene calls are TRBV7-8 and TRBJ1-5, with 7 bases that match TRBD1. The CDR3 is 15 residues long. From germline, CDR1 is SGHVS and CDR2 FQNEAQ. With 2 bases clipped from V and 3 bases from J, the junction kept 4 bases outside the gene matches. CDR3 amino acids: CASSLSGQLNQPQHF. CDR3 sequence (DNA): TGTGCCAGCAGCTTATCGGGACAGCTCAATCAGCCCCAGCATTTT.

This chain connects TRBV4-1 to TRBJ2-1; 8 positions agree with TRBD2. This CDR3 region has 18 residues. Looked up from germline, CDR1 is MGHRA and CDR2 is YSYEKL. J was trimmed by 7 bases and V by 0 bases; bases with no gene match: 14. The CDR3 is CASSQDREAGGISNEQFF. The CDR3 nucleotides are TGCGCCAGCAGCCAAGATAGGGAGGCGGGGGGAATTTCAAATGAGCAGTTCTTC.

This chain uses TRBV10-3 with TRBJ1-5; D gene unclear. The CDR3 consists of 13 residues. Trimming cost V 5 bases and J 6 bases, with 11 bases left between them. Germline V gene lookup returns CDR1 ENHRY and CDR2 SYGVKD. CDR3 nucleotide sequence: TGTGCCATCAGTTTCTCCCTCGGTCAGCCCCAGCATTTT. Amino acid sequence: CAISFSLGQPQHF.

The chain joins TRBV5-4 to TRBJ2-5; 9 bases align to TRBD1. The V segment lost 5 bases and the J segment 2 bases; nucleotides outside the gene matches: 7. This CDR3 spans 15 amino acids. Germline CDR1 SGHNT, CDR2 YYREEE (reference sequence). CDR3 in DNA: TGTGCCAGCAGTCTTCCCGGACAGGGGCAAGAGACCCAGTACTTC. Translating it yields CASSLPGQGQETQYF.

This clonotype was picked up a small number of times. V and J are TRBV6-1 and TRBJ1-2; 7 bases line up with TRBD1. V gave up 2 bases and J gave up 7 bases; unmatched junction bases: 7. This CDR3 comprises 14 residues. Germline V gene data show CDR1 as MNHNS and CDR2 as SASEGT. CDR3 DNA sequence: TGTGCCAGCAGTGAAAGGGACAGCCTAGGTGGCTACACCTTC. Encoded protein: CASSERDSLGGYTF.

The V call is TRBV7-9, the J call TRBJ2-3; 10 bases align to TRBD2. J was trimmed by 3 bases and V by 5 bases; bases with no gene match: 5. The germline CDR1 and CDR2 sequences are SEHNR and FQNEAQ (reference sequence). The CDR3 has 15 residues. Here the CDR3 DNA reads TGTGCCAGCAGCCTTTCGGGACTAGCGACAGATACGCAGTATTTT. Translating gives CASSLSGLATDTQYF.

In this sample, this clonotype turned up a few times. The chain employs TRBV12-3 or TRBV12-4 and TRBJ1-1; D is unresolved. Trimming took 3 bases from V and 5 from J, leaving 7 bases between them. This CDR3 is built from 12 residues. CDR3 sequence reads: CASSFGPTEAFF. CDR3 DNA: TGTGCCAGCAGTTTCGGTCCGACTGAAGCTTTCTTT.